This TCR beta chain derives from a study of T cell repertoires in aging, cancer and after chemotherapy (dated by TCRdb to between 2018 and 2021). About the study as a whole: Donors spanned six age groups from 30 or younger to 70 or older, with at least three individuals per group. Paired pre- and post-chemotherapy samples in the solid tumor group came from brain tumor (glioblastoma) patients receiving temozolomide-based therapy. The full dataset contained around 10 million TCR reads. Peripheral blood TCR beta repertoires from healthy donors and cancer patients were profiled to examine immunoaging and T cell reconstitution after chemotherapy. Alongside approximately 97 healthy donors serving as a reference group, the cohort included 200 to 250 cancer patients, of whom around 91 had hematological cancers and some 130 had solid cancers. What the research found in general, with its limitations: In healthy donors, the decline in TCR diversity with age was mainly explained by loss of richness, whereas in cancer patients loss of evenness was also found to contribute. Significantly lower blood TCR diversity and higher clonality were observed in untreated patients with hematological or solid cancers than in age-matched healthy donors. According to the authors, the repertoire data do not permit conclusions about immunological memory after chemotherapy. In both cancer cohorts, median generation probability rose over the chemotherapy interval, which suggests that the repertoire was reconstituted through rebound thymic output.

V is reduced by 4 bases and J by 8 bases, leaving a spacing of 17 bases between them. Reading from cysteine to phenylalanine, the CDR3 counts 15 amino acids. Left in the record is the CDR3 DNA by itself, 45 bases read in frame from the first base. CDR1 and CDR2 are drawn from the germline V gene: SGHTA, FQGNSA. Rearranged TRB sequences spanning V, D and J segments were amplified in a multiplex touch-down PCR with a mixed TRB-A/B primer pool. Illumina adapters and sample indices were attached to the amplicons through two consecutive PCR reactions run with Phusion HS II polymerase. After gel purification with the NucleoSpin Gel and PCR Clean-up kit, the amplicons were checked using Qubit and an Agilent 2100 Bioanalyzer. The libraries were sequenced on an Illumina MiSeq with 600-cycle, single-indexed, paired-end runs. As for how the authors treated the data: MiXCR versions 2.12 and 3.0.5 were used to process TRB sequences. Each unique CDR3 nucleotide sequence was counted as one clone, and only productive sequences with at least two reads were retained. Shannon diversity, evenness, clonality (one minus evenness), and alpha-parameterized diversity profiles from alpha 0 to 5 were included as repertoire metrics. The IGoR algorithm was used to calculate generation probabilities of clones in the paired pre- and post-chemotherapy samples. TCRdb reran the public reads through fastp at Q25 and MiXCR, keeping productive beta chains. Merged by CDR3 protein, the rows form single entries marked with the most common genes and DNA. The V and J calls, along with clone size, are taken from TCRdb and not from the paper's own processing. The sample table shows thousands of distinct CDR3 sequences, and approximately 50% are seen once. The ten most abundant clones make up roughly 1.8% of the sample.

About this clonotype itself: Its specific antigen is unknown. No base quality information exists; no much larger clone differs at one position.

TCR beta rearrangements were amplified from genomic DNA extracted from peripheral blood rather than from sorted cells or RNA. The sequence was collected from a human donor with a solid tumor. The specimen was blood. The chain is encoded by TRBV7-2 joined to TRBJ1-4, and perhaps TRBD1 as D gene, on 5 matching bases. The DNA sequence is TGTGCCAGCAGCTGGCCCATCGGGGCGGGCGAAAAACTGTTTTTT. This codes for CASSWPIGAGEKLFF.